This TCR beta chain is drawn from a study of T cell responses to AZD1222 COVID-19 vaccine. Background on the study: Second-dose timings of about 4 or about 12 weeks were pooled. General study points: CD4 TCRs covered the whole spike, strongest at regions 160-218 and 743-854. Most donors were white British and more were female, and clonal diversity was possibly underestimated. Nearly half of spike-specific TCRs reportedly target variant regions that are unmutated in the B.1.351 and B.1.1.7 variants.

The assay was immunoSEQ multiplex PCR, and TCRdb's table has in-frame clones only and misses some. The sample has approximately 89,000 clones, roughly 94% seen once. On this clone itself: The antigen is unknown.

This receptor was obtained from an adult in good health. This material consisted of peripheral blood, taken on day 0 of AZD1222 vaccination.

Here the CDR3 reads CASSHWGTPYNEQFF. Written as DNA, the CDR3 is TGTGCCAGCAGCCATTGGGGTACCCCCTACAATGAGCAGTTCTTC. This chain connects TRBV14 to TRBJ2-1, with D unclear. Germline V gives CDR1 SGHDN, CDR2 FVKESK. The CDR3 runs to 15 residues. The V end lost 3 bases, the J end lost 2 bases, and 11 bases lay between the germline ends.